What follows are 21 T cell receptor beta chains derived from one specimen sequenced in a study of Ad26.COV2.S vaccination and SARS-CoV-2 variants. The method was immunoSEQ multiplex PCR; TCRdb's version includes in-frame clones alone and lacks a portion of them. The sample yields 440,000 or so clones, approximately 90% seen once. Specified treatment: roughly 19 received Ad26.COV2.S at low or high dose, single or two shots; a few received placebo; per-sample allocation not given. Each sample was drawn 63 days after the first injection (of vaccine or placebo). The source was peripheral blood, collected in a trial of Ad26.COV2.S vaccine versus placebo. These receptors all come from a person aged 18-60 years who received the Ad26.COV2.S COVID-19 vaccine or a placebo.

CDR3 in amino acids: CASRDQANQPQHF. For the CDR3, the DNA is TGTGCCAGCAGAGATCAGGCGAATCAGCCCCAGCATTTT. The chain couples TRBV6-5 to TRBJ1-5, with D unclear. Germline loops: CDR1 MNHEY, CDR2 SVGAGI. V gave up 6 bases and J gave up 4 bases, with 10 bases separating them. The CDR3 totals 13 residues.

The chain couples TRBV6-5 to TRBJ1-5; no clear D. There are 13 residues in the CDR3. In germline, CDR1 is MNHEY, CDR2 SVGAGI. The V gene lost 6 bases and the J gene lost 6 bases, with 12 bases spanning the gap. CDR3 protein: CASSRREGQPQHF. CDR3 nucleotides: TGTGCCAGCAGCCGCCGGGAGGGTCAGCCCCAGCATTTT.

This clone was detected only once. This rearrangement joins TRBV29-1 to TRBJ2-1, with 7 bases lining up with TRBD1. The junction had 2 bases not matched to a gene; V was cut back by 3 bases and J by 12 bases. This CDR3 is 10 amino acids long. Germline CDR1 reads SQVTM; CDR2 reads ANQGSEA. The CDR3 sequence is CSVETGRQFF. DNA for the CDR3: TGCAGCGTTGAGACAGGGAGGCAGTTCTTC.

V usage is TRBV4-3 and J usage is TRBJ2-2; weak D call: TRBD2 (6 bases). The CDR3 covers 16 residues. The germline V and J ends were trimmed by 0 bases and 4 bases, with 12 bases remaining between them. The germline V gene has CDR1 LGHNA and CDR2 YSLEER. The CDR3: CASSQDPEGSTGELFF. The CDR3 nucleotides read TGCGCCAGCAGCCAAGATCCGGAGGGTTCCACCGGGGAGCTGTTTTTT.

The table lists this clone with a count of one. The chain couples TRBV6-5 to TRBJ2-3, with 9 bases identical to TRBD2. Trimming cost V 11 bases and J 6 bases; bases outside gene matches: 12. Germline V CDR1 and CDR2: MNHEY, SVGAGI. The length of the CDR3 is 14 residues. CDR3 DNA sequence: TGTGCCGCCGGAGCGGGGGGTCCTCAGGATACGCAGTATTTT. Translated, it gives CAAGAGGPQDTQYF.

The chain couples TRBV7-2 to TRBJ2-3; D unclear. Germline V gives CDR1 SGHTA, CDR2 FQGNSA. V lost 4 bases, J lost 7 bases, and 21 bases lay in between. CDR3 length: 16 amino acids. In nucleotides, the CDR3 is TGTGCCAGCAGCTCTCGCTACTTGCGATCCGCTAATACGCAGTATTTT. Encoded protein: CASSSRYLRSANTQYF.

J is TRBJ2-3 and V is TRBV7-2; 7 bases are a match to TRBD2. This CDR3 has 15 amino acids. From germline, CDR1 is SGHTA and CDR2 FQGNSA. V was pared by 3 bases and J by 1 base, with 4 bases of the junction left unmatched. CDR3 nucleotide sequence: TGTGCCAGCAGCTTGGAGCGGGGACGCACAGATACGCAGTATTTT. This translates into CASSLERGRTDTQYF. Variable domain in full (rest from reference TRBV7-2 and TRBJ2-3): GAGVSQSPSNKVTEKGKDVELRCDPISGHTALYWYRQSLGQGLEFLIYFQGNSAPDKSGLPSDRFSAERTGGSVSTLTIQRTQQEDSAVYLCASSLERGRTDTQYFGPGTRLTVL.

This rearrangement joins TRBV21-1 to TRBJ1-2; the table assigns TRBD1, which was not confirmed against the DNA. TRBV21-1 is a pseudogene segment. CDR3 size: 14 residues. The CDR3 coding sequence is TGTGCCAGCAGCAAAGAGGTAACAGGGACTGGCTACACCTTC. Encoded protein: CASSKEVTGTGYTF.

This chain connects TRBV12-3 or TRBV12-4 to TRBJ1-3; D is unresolved. The germline V and J ends were trimmed by 8 bases and 0 bases, with 8 bases remaining between them. The CDR3 is 13 amino acids. CDR3 nucleotides: TGTGCCAGCCGGAGAGACTCTGGAAACACCATATATTTT. This sequence encodes CASRRDSGNTIYF.

The chain is built from TRBV3-1 (or the pseudogene TRBV3-2) and TRBJ1-1, with D tentatively TRBD1 (5 bases). CDR1 LGHDT and CDR2 YNNKEL come from the germline V gene (reference sequence). The CDR3 sequence is 16 residues long. V was trimmed by 4 bases and J by 1 base, leaving 16 bases between them. CDR3 region: CASSRQGPRQNTEAFF. DNA for the CDR3: TGTGCCAGCAGCCGCCAGGGTCCCAGGCAGAACACTGAAGCTTTCTTT.

V is TRBV6-5 and J is TRBJ2-7; 7 nucleotides agree with TRBD1. The CDR3 extends over 12 amino acids. V lost 5 bases, J lost 3 bases, and 1 base stayed unmatched. Looked up from germline, CDR1 is MNHEY and CDR2 is SVGAGI. CDR3 sequence reads: CASSRDSYEQYF. CDR3 nucleotides: TGTGCCAGCAGTCGGGACAGCTACGAGCAGTACTTC.

The rearrangement joins TRBV3-1 (or the pseudogene TRBV3-2) to TRBJ2-5; D not certain. Per germline, CDR1 LGHDT and CDR2 YNNKEL (reference sequence). V lost 4 bases, J lost 8 bases, and 17 bases lay in between. This CDR3 region has 14 residues. The CDR3 region has the DNA TGTGCCAGCAGCCTCCGGACGTGGGAAGGAACCCAGTACTTC. As protein: CASSLRTWEGTQYF.

This clone has more than one count but fewer than ten. The genes are TRBV7-9 and TRBJ1-1, with D possibly matching TRBD1 (5 bases). Trimming removed 5 bases at V and 3 bases at J, with 16 bases between. The CDR3 extends over 15 amino acids. Germline V CDR1 and CDR2: SEHNR, FQNEAQ (reference sequence). The CDR3 loop is CASSPQGGSYTEAFF. As DNA, the CDR3 is TGTGCCAGCAGCCCCCAGGGTGGGAGCTACACTGAAGCTTTCTTT.

J is TRBJ1-1 and V is TRBV12-1; the table's D call TRBD1 went unverified against the DNA. TRBV12-1 is assigned pseudogene status. The CDR3 length is 14 residues. The CDR3 sequence is CASSFRQGDTEAFF. CDR3 bases: TGTGCCAGCAGCTTTCGACAGGGCGACACTGAAGCTTTCTTT.

J is TRBJ2-1 and V is TRBV5-1; D unresolved. The CDR3 runs to 16 residues. Deletions cut 0 bases from V and 2 bases from J, with 12 bases between. Germline-derived CDR1 and CDR2 are SGHRS and YFSETQ. CDR3 bases: TGCGCCAGCAGCTTGGATGGACCCCACGCCTACAATGAGCAGTTCTTC. Translated, it gives CASSLDGPHAYNEQFF.

In this sample, this clone turned up once. V usage is TRBV5-1 and J usage is TRBJ1-2; the D gene is possibly TRBD1 (6 bases). Between the trimmed V and J ends, which lost 1 base and 6 bases, there was a span of 13 bases. This CDR3 region has 14 residues. Germline V CDR1 and CDR2: SGHRS, YFSETQ. The CDR3 sequence is CASSLKTGSNGYTF. For the CDR3, the DNA is TGCGCCAGCAGCTTGAAGACAGGTAGCAATGGCTACACCTTC.

This chain joins TRBV6-5 and TRBJ1-1; D ambiguous. The CDR3 extends over 15 amino acids. Trimming left V 2 bases short and J 5 bases short, with 15 bases between. Looked up from germline, CDR1 is MNHEY and CDR2 is SVGAGI. This chain's CDR3 is CASSYDRASETEAFF. The DNA of the CDR3 is TGTGCCAGCAGTTACGACCGGGCCTCGGAGACTGAAGCTTTCTTT.

The J gene is TRBJ1-2, the V gene TRBV19; D is uncertain. Germline loops: CDR1 LNHDA, CDR2 SQIVND (reference sequence). V lost 3 bases and J lost 6, with 20 bases in between. The CDR3 runs 16 residues. CDR3 loop: CASSIGRPNIADGYTF. Written as DNA, the CDR3 is TGTGCCAGTAGTATCGGCAGGCCAAATATTGCTGATGGCTACACCTTC.

As regards this clone: The DNA is omitted, as the CDR3 cannot be located on it reliably, and the CDR3 follows TCRdb's listing. The CDR3 protein is CASSILDPTYGTEAFF. The V gene is TRBV5-1, the J gene TRBJ1-1. Germline CDR1 and CDR2: SGHRS and YFSETQ. The CDR3 length is 16 residues, termini included.

The rearrangement joins TRBV27 to TRBJ1-1, with TRBD1 as a possible D gene (5 bases). The CDR3 covers 17 residues. With 5 bases removed from V and 4 bases from J, the gap between germline ends came to 23 bases. Germline-derived CDR1 and CDR2 are MNHEY and SMNVEV (reference sequence). The CDR3 protein is CASSKRGTEWGGTEAFF. The CDR3 coding sequence is TGTGCCAGCAGTAAAAGGGGTACAGAATGGGGAGGCACTGAAGCTTTCTTT.

The table lists this clone with a few counts. V gene TRBV12-5 combines with J gene TRBJ1-1; D is uncertain. With 2 bases removed from V and 0 bases from J, the gap between germline ends came to 7 bases. The CDR3 extends over 14 amino acids. Per germline, CDR1 LGHNT and CDR2 FRNRAP. For the CDR3, the DNA is TGTGCTAGTGGTTTGACACAGCTGAACACTGAAGCTTTCTTT. Encoded protein: CASGLTQLNTEAFF.